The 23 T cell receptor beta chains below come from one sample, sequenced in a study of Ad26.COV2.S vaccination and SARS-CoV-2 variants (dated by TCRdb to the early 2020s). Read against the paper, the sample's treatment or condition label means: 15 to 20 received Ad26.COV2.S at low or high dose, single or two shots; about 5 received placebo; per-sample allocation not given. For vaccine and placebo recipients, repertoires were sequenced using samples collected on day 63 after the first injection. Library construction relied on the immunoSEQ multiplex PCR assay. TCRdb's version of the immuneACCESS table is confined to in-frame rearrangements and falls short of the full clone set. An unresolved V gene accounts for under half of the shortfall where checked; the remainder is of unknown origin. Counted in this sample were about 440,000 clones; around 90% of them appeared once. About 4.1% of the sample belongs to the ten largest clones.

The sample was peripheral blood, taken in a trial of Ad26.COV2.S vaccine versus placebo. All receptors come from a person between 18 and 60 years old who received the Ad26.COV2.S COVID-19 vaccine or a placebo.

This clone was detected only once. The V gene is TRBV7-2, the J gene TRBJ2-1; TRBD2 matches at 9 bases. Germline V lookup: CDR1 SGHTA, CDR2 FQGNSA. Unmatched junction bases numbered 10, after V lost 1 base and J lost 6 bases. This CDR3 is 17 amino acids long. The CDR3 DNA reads TGTGCCAGCAGCTTAGGGGGGGCTAGCGGGAAAGTCAATGAGCAGTTCTTC. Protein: CASSLGGASGKVNEQFF.

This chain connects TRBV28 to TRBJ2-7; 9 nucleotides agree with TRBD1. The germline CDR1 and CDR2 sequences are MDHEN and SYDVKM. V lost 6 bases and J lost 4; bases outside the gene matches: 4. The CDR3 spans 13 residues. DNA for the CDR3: TGTGCCAGCAGGATACAGGGGGCATACGAGCAGTACTTC. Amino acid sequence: CASRIQGAYEQYF.

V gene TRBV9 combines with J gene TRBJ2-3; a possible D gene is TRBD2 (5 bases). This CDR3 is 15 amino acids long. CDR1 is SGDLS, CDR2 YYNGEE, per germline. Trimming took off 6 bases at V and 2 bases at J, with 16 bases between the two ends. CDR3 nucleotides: TGTGCCAGCACCAAGGGAGCGGAATCCACAGATACGCAGTATTTT. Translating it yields CASTKGAESTDTQYF.

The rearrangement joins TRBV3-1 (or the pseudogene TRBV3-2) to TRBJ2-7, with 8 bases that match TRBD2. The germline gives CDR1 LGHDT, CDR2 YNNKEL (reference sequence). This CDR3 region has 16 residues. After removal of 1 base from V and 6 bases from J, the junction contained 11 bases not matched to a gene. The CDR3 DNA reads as TGTGCCAGCAGCCAAGGGGTACCGGGACTAGTTTCCGAGCAGTACTTC. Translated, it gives CASSQGVPGLVSEQYF.

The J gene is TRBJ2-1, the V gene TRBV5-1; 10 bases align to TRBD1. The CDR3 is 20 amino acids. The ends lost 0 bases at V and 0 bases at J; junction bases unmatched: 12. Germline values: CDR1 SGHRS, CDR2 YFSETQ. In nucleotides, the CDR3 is TGCGCCAGCAGCTTGGCCCCGACAGGGGGCTTCAAAAGCTCCTACAATGAGCAGTTCTTC. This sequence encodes CASSLAPTGGFKSSYNEQFF.

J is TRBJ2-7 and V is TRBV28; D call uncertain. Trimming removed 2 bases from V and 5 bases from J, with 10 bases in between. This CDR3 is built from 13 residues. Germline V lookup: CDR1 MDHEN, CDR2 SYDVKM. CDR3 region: CASSLDKWNEQYF. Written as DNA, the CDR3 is TGTGCCAGCAGTTTAGACAAATGGAACGAGCAGTACTTC.

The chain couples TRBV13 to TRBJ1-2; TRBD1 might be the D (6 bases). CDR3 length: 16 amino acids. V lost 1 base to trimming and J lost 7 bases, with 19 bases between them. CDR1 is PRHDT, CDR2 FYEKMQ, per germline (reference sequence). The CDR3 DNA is TGTGCCAGCAGCTTAGAAGGGGGGGAATCTGCAGGTGGCTACACCTTC. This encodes CASSLEGGESAGGYTF. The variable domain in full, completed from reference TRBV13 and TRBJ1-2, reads AAGVIQSPRHLIKEKRETATLKCYPIPRHDTVYWYQQGPGQDPQFLISFYEKMQSDKGSIPDRFSAQQFSDYHSELNMSSLELGDSALYFCASSLEGGESAGGYTFGSGTRLTVV.

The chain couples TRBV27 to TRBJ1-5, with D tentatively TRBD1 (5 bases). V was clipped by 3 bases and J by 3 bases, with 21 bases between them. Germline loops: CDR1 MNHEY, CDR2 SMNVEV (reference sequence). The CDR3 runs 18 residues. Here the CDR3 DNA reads TGTGCCAGCAGTTTTAGGTGGACACCAAACCTGGACAATCAGCCCCAGCATTTT. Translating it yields CASSFRWTPNLDNQPQHF.

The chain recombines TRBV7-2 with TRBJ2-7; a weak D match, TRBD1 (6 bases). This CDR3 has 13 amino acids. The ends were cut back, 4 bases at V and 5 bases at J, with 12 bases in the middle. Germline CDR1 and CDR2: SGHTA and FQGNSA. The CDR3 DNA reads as TGTGCCAGCAGCTACCAACAGGGTGACGAGCAGTACTTC. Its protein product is CASSYQQGDEQYF.

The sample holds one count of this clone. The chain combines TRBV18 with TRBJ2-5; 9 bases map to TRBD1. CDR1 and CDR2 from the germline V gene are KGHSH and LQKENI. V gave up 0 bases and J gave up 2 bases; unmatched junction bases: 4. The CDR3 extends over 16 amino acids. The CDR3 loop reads CASSPPGQGPQETQYF. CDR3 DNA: TGTGCCAGCTCACCACCGGGACAGGGACCACAAGAGACCCAGTACTTC.

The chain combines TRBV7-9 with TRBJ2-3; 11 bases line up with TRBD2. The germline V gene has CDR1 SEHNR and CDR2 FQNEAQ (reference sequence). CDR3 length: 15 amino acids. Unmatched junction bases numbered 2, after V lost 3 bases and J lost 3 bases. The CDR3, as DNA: TGTGCCAGCAGCTTTACTAGCGGGAGTACAGATACGCAGTATTTT. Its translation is CASSFTSGSTDTQYF.

The CDR3, as DNA: TGTGCCAGCAGCCCACGGACTAGCGGGAGTCCCTACGAGCAGTACTTC. It yields the protein CASSPRTSGSPYEQYF. The chain recombines TRBV7-6 with TRBJ2-7, with 13 positions matching TRBD2. CDR1 and CDR2 (germline): SGHVS, FNYEAQ. Unmatched junction bases numbered 6, after V lost 5 bases and J lost 2 bases. The CDR3 covers 16 residues.

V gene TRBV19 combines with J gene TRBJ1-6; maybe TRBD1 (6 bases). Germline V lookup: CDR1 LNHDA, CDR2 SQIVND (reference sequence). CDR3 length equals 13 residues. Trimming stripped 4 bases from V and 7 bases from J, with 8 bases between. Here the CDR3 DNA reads TGTGCCAGTAGTAGTGGGGGCAATTCACCCCTCCACTTT. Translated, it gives CASSSGGNSPLHF.

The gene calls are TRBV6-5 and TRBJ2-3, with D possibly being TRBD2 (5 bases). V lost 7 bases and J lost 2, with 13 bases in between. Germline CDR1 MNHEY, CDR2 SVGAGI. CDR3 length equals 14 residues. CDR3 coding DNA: TGTGCCAGCACCTCGGCGGGCCCCACAGATACGCAGTATTTT. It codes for CASTSAGPTDTQYF.

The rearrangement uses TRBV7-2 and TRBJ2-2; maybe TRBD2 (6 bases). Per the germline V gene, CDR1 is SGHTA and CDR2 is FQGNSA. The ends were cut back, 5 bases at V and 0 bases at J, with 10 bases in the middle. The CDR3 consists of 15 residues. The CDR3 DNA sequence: TGTGCCAGCAGCGCCGGGAGCCCGAACACCGGGGAGCTGTTTTTT. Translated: CASSAGSPNTGELFF.

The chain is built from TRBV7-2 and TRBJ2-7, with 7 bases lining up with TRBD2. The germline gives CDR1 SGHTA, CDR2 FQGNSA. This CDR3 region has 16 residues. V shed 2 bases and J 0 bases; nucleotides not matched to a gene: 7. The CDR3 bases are TGTGCCAGCAGCTTACCCCCAGCGGGGTACTCCTACGAGCAGTACTTC. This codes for CASSLPPAGYSYEQYF.

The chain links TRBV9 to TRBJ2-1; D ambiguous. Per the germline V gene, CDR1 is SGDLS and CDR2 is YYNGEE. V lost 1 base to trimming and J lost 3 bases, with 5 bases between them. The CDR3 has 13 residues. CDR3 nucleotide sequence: TGTGCCAGCAGCGTAAGCGACTACAATGAGCAGTTCTTC. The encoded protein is CASSVSDYNEQFF.

The CDR3 region is CASSFVAGAGTGELFF. CDR3 DNA sequence: TGTGCCAGCAGCTTCGTGGCAGGGGCGGGCACCGGGGAGCTGTTTTTT. The V gene is TRBV7-3, the J gene TRBJ2-2; D possibly corresponds to TRBD1 (6 bases). Trimming stripped 3 bases from V and 4 bases from J, with 15 bases between. The germline gives CDR1 SGHTA, CDR2 FQGTGA. The CDR3 totals 16 residues.

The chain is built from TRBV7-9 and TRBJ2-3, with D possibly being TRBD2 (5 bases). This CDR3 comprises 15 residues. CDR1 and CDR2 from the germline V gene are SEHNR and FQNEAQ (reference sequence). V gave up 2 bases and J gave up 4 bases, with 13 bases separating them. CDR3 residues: CASSLRPGYSDTQYF. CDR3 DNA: TGTGCCAGCAGCTTAAGGCCGGGGTATTCAGATACGCAGTATTTT.

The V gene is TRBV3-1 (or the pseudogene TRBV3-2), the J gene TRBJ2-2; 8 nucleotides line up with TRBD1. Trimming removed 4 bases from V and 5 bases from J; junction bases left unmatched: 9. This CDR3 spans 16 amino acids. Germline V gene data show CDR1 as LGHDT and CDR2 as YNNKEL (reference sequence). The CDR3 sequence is CASSRRTGRGTGELFF. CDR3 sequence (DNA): TGTGCCAGCAGCCGACGGACAGGGAGAGGGACCGGGGAGCTGTTTTTT.

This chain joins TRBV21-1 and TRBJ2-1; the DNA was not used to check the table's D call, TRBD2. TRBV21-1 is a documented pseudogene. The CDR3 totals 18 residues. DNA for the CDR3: TGTGCCAGCAGCAAAGTGGTCAAGCGGGAGGGCCCAGGCGATGAGCAGTTCTTC. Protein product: CASSKVVKREGPGDEQFF.

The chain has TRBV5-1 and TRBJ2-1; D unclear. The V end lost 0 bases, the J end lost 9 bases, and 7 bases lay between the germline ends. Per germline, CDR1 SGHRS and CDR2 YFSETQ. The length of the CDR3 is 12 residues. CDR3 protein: CASSLVVGEQFF. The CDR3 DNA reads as TGCGCCAGCAGCTTGGTGGTGGGTGAGCAGTTCTTC. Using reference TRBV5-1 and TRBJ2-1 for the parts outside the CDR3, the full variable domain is KAGVTQTPRYLIKTRGQQVTLSCSPISGHRSVSWYQQTPGQGLQFLFEYFSETQRNKGNFPGRFSGRQFSNSRSEMNVSTLELGDSALYLCASSLVVGEQFFGPGTRLTVL.

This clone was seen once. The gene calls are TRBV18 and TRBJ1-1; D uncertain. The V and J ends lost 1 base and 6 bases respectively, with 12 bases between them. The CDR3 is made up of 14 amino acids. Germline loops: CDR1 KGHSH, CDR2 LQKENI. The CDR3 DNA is TGTGCCAGCTCACCACTGCCGGTCCCTCCTGAAGCTTTCTTT. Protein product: CASSPLPVPPEAFF.